The subject of this entry is one T cell receptor (beta chain). Reverse transcription used roughly 0.45 to 1 ug RNA and random hexamers. TCRdb reprocessed the immunoSEQ multiplex PCR reads with MiXCR, giving one entry per CDR3 protein. The data show approximately 130,000 distinct CDR3 sequences, 94% seen once. There are 15 residues in the CDR3. V was clipped by 5 bases and J by 5 bases; unmatched bases: 7. CDR1 is SNHLY, CDR2 FYNNEI, per germline. This sample is part of a study of CD8 T cells in Susac syndrome. The receptor's source is a human donor in good health. V usage is TRBV2 and J usage is TRBJ2-1; TRBD2 matches at 9 bases. Sequencing was performed on CD4+ T cells from PBMCs. The CDR3 is CASSSPGLAHNEQFF. The CDR3 DNA reads TGTGCCAGCAGTTCTCCGGGACTAGCCCACAATGAGCAGTTCTTC.